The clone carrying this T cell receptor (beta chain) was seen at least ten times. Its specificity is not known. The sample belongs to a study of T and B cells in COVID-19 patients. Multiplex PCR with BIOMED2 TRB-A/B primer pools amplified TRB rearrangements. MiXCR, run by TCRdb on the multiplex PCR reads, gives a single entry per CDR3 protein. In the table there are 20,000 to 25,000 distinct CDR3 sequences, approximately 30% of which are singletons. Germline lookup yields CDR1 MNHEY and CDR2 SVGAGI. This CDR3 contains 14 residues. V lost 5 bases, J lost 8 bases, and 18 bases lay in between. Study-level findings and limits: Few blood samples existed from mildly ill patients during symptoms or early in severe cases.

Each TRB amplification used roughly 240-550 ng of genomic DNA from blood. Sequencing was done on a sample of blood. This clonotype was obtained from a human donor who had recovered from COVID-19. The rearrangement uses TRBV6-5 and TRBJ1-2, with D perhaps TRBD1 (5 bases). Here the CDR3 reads CASSPIQGLRGYTF. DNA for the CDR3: TGTGCCAGCAGTCCAATTCAGGGTTTACGCGGCTACACCTTC.